The clone carrying this TCR beta chain was counted a single time. This CDR3 is built from 18 residues. Germline V CDR1 and CDR2: SGHAT, FQNNGV. V was clipped by 1 base and J by 5 bases; unmatched bases: 13. The data originate from a study of blood T cell repertoires in COVID-19. Overall study context: Specimens from acute and convalescent COVID-19 originated in the United States, Italy and Spain. Nucleic acid was either cDNA or gDNA, and it came from T cells, B-cell-depleted T cells, or PBMCs.

Only in-frame clones appear in the TCRdb table, and some are missing; sequencing was by immunoSEQ multiplex PCR. The data show hundreds of thousands of clones, with around 91% seen just once and 3% to 4% held by the top ten. The sequencing input was peripheral blood. The chain is built from TRBV11-2 and TRBJ2-2, with 7 positions matching TRBD2. This TCR came from a woman between 18 and 30 years old who had recovered from COVID-19. The DNA for the CDR3 is TGTGCCAGCAGCTTAGTGGGGGGAGGGCCCGCCGGTACCGGGGAGCTGTTTTTT. This encodes CASSLVGGGPAGTGELFF.